This TCR beta chain was obtained from a study of shared clonotypes between healthy human individuals. The CDR3 is 13 residues long. CDR1 is SGHNT, CDR2 YYREEE, per germline (reference sequence). V lost 5 bases, J lost 2 bases, and 10 bases lay in between. Replicate PCRs run on unsorted PBMC used around 0.3 ug DNA, which was 31,000 or so T cell genomes. The data were produced by immunoSEQ multiplex PCR, yet TCRdb's version contains in-frame clones alone and is incomplete. The data hold about half a million clones, with around 80% observed a single time. What was sequenced was PBMCs. This TCR was recovered from a woman between 40 and 55 years old in good health. Some clones in this sample may be carry-over from other donors' samples. V gene TRBV5-4 combines with J gene TRBJ2-5; a possible D gene is TRBD2 (6 bases). CDR3 residues: CASRLGLQETQYF. CDR3 in DNA: TGTGCCAGCAGGTTAGGACTACAAGAGACCCAGTACTTC.